Ten or more counts support the clone carrying this T cell receptor beta chain. The CDR3 is 15 residues long. CDR1 is LGHDT, CDR2 YNNKEL, per germline (reference sequence). V lost 1 base, J lost 1 base, and 11 bases lay in between. RNA transcripts yielded amplified TCR beta CDR3 regions. Carried out on the TCR CDR3, a first-round RT-PCR used the HTBI primer set. In TCRdb, the multiplex PCR reads were re-called with MiXCR into one record per CDR3 protein. The table has around 350,000 distinct CDR3 sequences, about 16% seen once. This entry comes from a study of T cells in Graves' hyperthyroidism and ophthalmopathy.

Sequenced sample: blood. The V and J genes are TRBV3-1 and TRBJ2-7; D perhaps matches TRBD1 (5 bases). The receptor comes from a woman aged 55-69 years with Graves' ophthalmopathy. DNA for the CDR3: TGTGCCAGCAGCCAAGGGGCAGGGCGGTCCTACGAGCAGTACTTC. Translating it yields CASSQGAGRSYEQYF.